The present T cell receptor beta chain was sequenced within a study of human T cells and chemical hapten exposure. At the level of the study: 2% DPC applied to an approximately 2 cm by approximately 2 cm arm area sensitized donors. Variation in per-sample TCR yields came mainly from small pooled library volume differences.

TCRdb independently ran MiXCR on the RACE reads; one entry per CDR3 protein. The sample shows around 99,000 distinct CDR3 sequences, approximately 9.9% of them seen only once. This CDR3 has 15 amino acids. CDR1 is SNHLY, CDR2 FYNNEI, per germline. Germline trimming cut 6 bases from V and 0 bases from J; bases unmatched to any gene: 6. This clonotype was counted between two and nine times. Time point noted: patch test 2, 6 weeks after DPC sensitization. Treatment of the sample: therapeutic diphenylcyclopropenone sensitization with weekly scalp DPC. The sequences come from whole blood, collected in connection with sensitization to the hapten diphenylcyclopropenone (DPC). The V gene is TRBV2, the J gene TRBJ2-7, with 9 bases identical to TRBD2. This clonotype was obtained from a man aged 40-50 years with alopecia areata. Some clones in this sample may be carry-over from other donors' samples. The CDR3 here is CASRASGISSYEQYV. CDR3 sequence (DNA): TGTGCCAGCAGGGCTAGCGGGATTAGCTCCTACGAGCAGTACGTC.